The entry below gives a single T cell receptor beta chain sequence along with its context. CDR1 and CDR2 from the germline V gene are SGHTA and FQGNSA. V was clipped by 5 bases and J by 1 base; unmatched bases: 5. The CDR3 loop spans 14 amino acids. These data belong to a study of blood T cell repertoires in COVID-19. Overall study: PBMCs, B-cell-depleted T cells, or T cells provided the cDNA or gDNA that made up the material.

Under the authors' procedure: Reference gene primers were amplified, and this amplification served to estimate nucleated cell counts. Data came from immunoSEQ multiplex PCR; TCRdb stores just in-frame clones and leaves some out. V and J calls and clone size are given by that table; D and trimming were obtained from the DNA. This sample yields some 70,000 clones, of which roughly 87% are seen a single time; 6.5% to 8% belongs to the top ten. V and J are TRBV7-2 and TRBJ2-7, with TRBD1 identical over 7 bases. The TCR was taken from a man aged 50-59 years with active COVID-19. The sequencing sample was made of peripheral blood. The CDR3 nucleotides are TGTGCCAGCAGCCTAGACAGGGATTCCTACGAGCAGTACTTC. As protein: CASSLDRDSYEQYF.